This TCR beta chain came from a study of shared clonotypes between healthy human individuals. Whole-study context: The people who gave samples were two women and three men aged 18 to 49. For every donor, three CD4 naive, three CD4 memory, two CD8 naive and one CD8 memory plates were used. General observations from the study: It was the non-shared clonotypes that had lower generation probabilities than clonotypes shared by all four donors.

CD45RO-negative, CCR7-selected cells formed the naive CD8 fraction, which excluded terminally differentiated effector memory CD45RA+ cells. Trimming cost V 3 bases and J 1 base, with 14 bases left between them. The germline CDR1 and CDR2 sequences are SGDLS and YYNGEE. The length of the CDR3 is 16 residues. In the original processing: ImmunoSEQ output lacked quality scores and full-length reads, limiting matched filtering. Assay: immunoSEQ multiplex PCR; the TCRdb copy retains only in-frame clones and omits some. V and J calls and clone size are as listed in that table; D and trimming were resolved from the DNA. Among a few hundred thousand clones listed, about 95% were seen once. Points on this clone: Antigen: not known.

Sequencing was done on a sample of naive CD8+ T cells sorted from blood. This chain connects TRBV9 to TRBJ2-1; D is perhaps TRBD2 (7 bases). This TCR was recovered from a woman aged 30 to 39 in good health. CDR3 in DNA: TGTGCCAGCAGCGACTCGGGGGGCCTTTCCTACAATGAGCAGTTCTTC. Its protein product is CASSDSGGLSYNEQFF.